A single sample gave rise to the 28 T cell receptor beta chains below, sequenced in a study of blood T cell repertoires in COVID-19. Here immunoSEQ multiplex PCR was the method, and the copy in TCRdb shows in-frame clones only, minus some. The repertoire holds around 330,000 clones, with 75% to 90% as singletons. Source material: PBMCs or T cells enriched from blood (not recorded which). These receptors all come from a woman aged 25-40 years who had been exposed to COVID-19.

The V and J genes are TRBV5-4 and TRBJ1-2; weak D call: TRBD1 (6 bases). CDR3 length: 13 amino acids. Germline V gene data show CDR1 as SGHNT and CDR2 as YYREEE (reference sequence). The V and J ends lost 4 bases and 5 bases respectively, with 12 bases between them. The CDR3 spells CASSRTDGYGYTF. The CDR3 DNA is TGTGCCAGCAGCCGGACAGATGGTTATGGCTACACCTTC.

CDR3 residues: CASSQDARIYFNEQFF. The CDR3 nucleotides are TGCGCCAGCAGCCAAGATGCTAGAATTTACTTCAATGAGCAGTTCTTC. V is TRBV4-1 and J is TRBJ2-1; D gene unclear. This CDR3 region has 16 residues. Trimming left V 0 bases short and J 6 bases short, with 15 bases between. Looked up from germline, CDR1 is MGHRA and CDR2 is YSYEKL.

This chain links TRBV4-2 with TRBJ1-1; TRBD1 might be the D (5 bases). The V and J ends lost 5 bases and 0 bases respectively, with 16 bases between them. This CDR3 has 16 residues. The germline gives CDR1 LGHNA, CDR2 YNFKEQ. The CDR3 loop is CASSARVAGLNTEAFF. The CDR3 coding sequence is TGTGCCAGCAGCGCCCGGGTAGCGGGGCTGAACACTGAAGCTTTCTTT.

This clone was seen a handful of times. The rearrangement joins TRBV25-1 to TRBJ1-2, with D possibly matching TRBD1 (5 bases). Trimming took off 6 bases at V and 4 bases at J, with 12 bases between the two ends. Germline V gives CDR1 MGHDK, CDR2 SYGVNS. CDR3 size: 13 residues. The CDR3 loop reads CASRGAPLYGYTF. For the CDR3, the DNA is TGTGCCAGCAGAGGGGCACCCCTCTATGGCTACACCTTC.

The rearrangement joins TRBV19 to TRBJ1-5; D is unresolved. The CDR3 covers 13 residues. Trimming pared 4 bases from V and 6 bases from J, leaving 10 bases between. In germline, CDR1 is LNHDA, CDR2 SQIVND (reference sequence). DNA of the CDR3: TGTGCCAGTAGTACCCGGGTTGGTCAGCCCCAGCATTTT. Its protein is CASSTRVGQPQHF.

V usage is TRBV6-6 and J usage is TRBJ1-1; TRBD1 aligns across 8 bases. V shed 2 bases and J 5 bases; nucleotides not matched to a gene: 7. The germline V gene has CDR1 MNHNY and CDR2 SVGAGI (reference sequence). The CDR3 has 15 amino acids. This CDR3 reads CASSYPETGVTEAFF. DNA for the CDR3: TGTGCCAGCAGTTACCCGGAGACAGGGGTGACTGAAGCTTTCTTT.

The gene calls are TRBV19 and TRBJ1-6, with D perhaps matching TRBD1 (6 bases). This CDR3 region has 14 residues. V was clipped by 6 bases and J by 10 bases, with 16 bases between them. Germline CDR1 is LNHDA and CDR2 is SQIVND (reference sequence). Written as DNA, the CDR3 is TGTGCCAGTAGACCTTCCCCGGGGGGCTCACCCCTCCACTTT. Translated: CASRPSPGGSPLHF.

The chain links TRBV2 to TRBJ1-3, with D unclear. This CDR3 is built from 16 residues. Germline V lookup: CDR1 SNHLY, CDR2 FYNNEI. Trimming took off 2 bases at V and 2 bases at J, with 13 bases between the two ends. The CDR3 DNA reads as TGTGCCAGCAGTGAACTGGTCAGTACTACTGGAAACACCATATATTTT. Residues: CASSELVSTTGNTIYF. The full variable domain, in which reference TRBV2 and TRBJ1-3 provide the parts outside the CDR3, is EPEVTQTPSHQVTQMGQEVILRCVPISNHLYFYWYRQILGQKVEFLVSFYNNEISEKSEIFDDQFSVERPDGSNFTLKIRSTKLEDSAMYFCASSELVSTTGNTIYFGEGSWLTVV.

This clone appeared once. CDR3 coding DNA: TGTGCCAGCAGCGCCCGGGACTTGACCTCTGGGGCCAACGTCCTGACTTTC. Translated, it gives CASSARDLTSGANVLTF. J is TRBJ2-6 and V is TRBV9; maybe TRBD2 (6 bases). The CDR3 is 17 residues long. From germline, CDR1 is SGDLS and CDR2 YYNGEE. Trimming took 3 bases from V and 0 from J, leaving 13 bases between them.

This clone was recorded a few times. This chain uses TRBV5-3 with TRBJ2-7; TRBD2 is a possible D gene (6 bases). TRBV5-3 is annotated as an ORF whose role is uncertain. Trimming shortened V by 4 bases and J by 7 bases, and 27 bases separated the two germline ends. This CDR3 spans 17 amino acids. CDR3 in amino acids: CARSPFEGTAPLGEQYF. CDR3 nucleotides: TGTGCCAGAAGCCCTTTTGAGGGGACTGCTCCTTTAGGGGAGCAGTACTTC.

The chain recombines TRBV6-5 with TRBJ2-5; a weak D match, TRBD1 (6 bases). This CDR3 region has 11 residues. V gave up 5 bases and J gave up 11 bases, with 12 bases separating them. The germline V gene encodes CDR1 MNHEY and CDR2 SVGAGI. The CDR3: CASSTTGTQYF. CDR3 coding DNA: TGTGCCAGCAGTACAACCGGGACACAGTACTTC.

The gene calls are TRBV7-9 and TRBJ1-1, with D unclear. CDR3 length: 14 residues. Germline V gene sequence: CDR1 SEHNR, CDR2 FQNEAQ (reference sequence). Trimming removed 4 bases at V and 2 bases at J, with 11 bases between. In DNA form, the CDR3 reads TGTGCCAGCAGCTCGCAGACAACTAACACTGAAGCTTTCTTT. Translated, it gives CASSSQTTNTEAFF.

This chain links TRBV5-1 with TRBJ2-1, with 7 bases aligning to TRBD2. V dropped 1 base and J dropped 7; count of bases not matched to a gene: 14. The CDR3 sequence is 17 residues long. Germline V gives CDR1 SGHRS, CDR2 YFSETQ. CDR3 sequence: CASSLSGSGTVGNEQFF. The CDR3 DNA sequence: TGCGCCAGCAGCTTGAGCGGCAGCGGGACGGTGGGGAATGAGCAGTTCTTC.

This clone was seen a single time. V gene TRBV3-1 (or the pseudogene TRBV3-2) combines with J gene TRBJ2-1; the D gene is possibly TRBD2 (6 bases). Germline lookup yields CDR1 LGHDT and CDR2 YNNKEL (reference sequence). Trimming removed 1 base from V and 4 bases from J, with 11 bases in between. This CDR3 comprises 15 residues. The chain's CDR3 is CASSQGGDVYNEQFF. CDR3 in DNA: TGTGCCAGCAGCCAAGGCGGGGACGTTTACAATGAGCAGTTCTTC.

The genes are TRBV10-3 and TRBJ1-1, with a possible D match to TRBD1 (6 bases). Germline V gene lookup returns CDR1 ENHRY and CDR2 SYGVKD. V was clipped by 0 bases and J by 4 bases, with 18 bases between them. The CDR3 sequence is 17 residues long. The CDR3 sequence is CAISESQMLGGATEAFF. For the CDR3, the DNA is TGTGCCATCAGTGAGTCTCAGATGTTAGGGGGGGCCACTGAAGCTTTCTTT.

Points on this clone: Other nucleotide sequences in the sample specify the same CDR3. The V call is TRBV9, the J call TRBJ2-2, with 11 bases fitting TRBD2. CDR3 length: 16 amino acids. The V segment lost 2 bases and the J segment 1 base; nucleotides outside the gene matches: 1. Germline V gene sequence: CDR1 SGDLS, CDR2 YYNGEE. CDR3 DNA: TGTGCCAGCAGCGTCCTAGCGGGAGGGAACACCGGGGAGCTGTTTTTT. Protein product: CASSVLAGGNTGELFF. The whole variable domain, remainder taken from reference TRBV9 and TRBJ2-2, is DSGVTQTPKHLITATGQRVTLRCSPRSGDLSVYWYQQSLDQGLQFLIQYYNGEERAKGNILERFSAQQFPDLHSELNLSSLELGDSALYFCASSVLAGGNTGELFFGEGSRLTVL.

The genes are TRBV6-5 and TRBJ2-7, with D unclear. V lost 2 bases, J lost 2 bases, and 13 bases lay in between. The CDR3 loop spans 15 amino acids. Germline CDR1 MNHEY, CDR2 SVGAGI. The CDR3 region has the DNA TGTGCCAGCAGTTACACGGTAGCTGAGGCCTACGAGCAGTACTTC. Translating it yields CASSYTVAEAYEQYF.

The chain couples TRBV19 to TRBJ1-4; maybe TRBD1 (6 bases). Trimming pared 5 bases from V and 4 bases from J, leaving 14 bases between. From germline, CDR1 is LNHDA and CDR2 SQIVND (reference sequence). The CDR3 is 15 amino acids. CDR3 amino acids: CASSLLDSFNEKLFF. The CDR3 DNA is TGTGCCAGTAGTCTACTGGACAGCTTTAATGAAAAACTGTTTTTT.

The chain combines TRBV11-1 with TRBJ2-7, with a possible D match to TRBD1 (6 bases). The germline CDR1 and CDR2 sequences are SGHAT and FQDESV (reference sequence). Trimming cost V 2 bases and J 1 base, with 9 bases left between them. The CDR3 is 14 residues long. The CDR3 is CASSLSGASYEQYF. CDR3 nucleotides: TGTGCCAGCAGCTTATCAGGGGCATCCTACGAGCAGTACTTC. The variable domain in full, with the rest retrieved from reference TRBV11-1 and TRBJ2-7, is EAEVAQSPRYKITEKSQAVAFWCDPISGHATLYWYRQILGQGPELLVQFQDESVVDDSQLPKDRFSAERLKGVDSTLKIQPAELGDSAMYLCASSLSGASYEQYFGPGTRLTVT.

The V gene is TRBV30, the J gene TRBJ1-1, with 10 bases that match TRBD1. With 0 bases clipped from V and 5 bases from J, the junction kept 3 bases outside the gene matches. CDR1 GTSNPN and CDR2 SVGIG come from the germline V gene (reference sequence). The CDR3 runs to 14 residues. CDR3 protein: CAWSVGTGATEAFF. CDR3 sequence (DNA): TGTGCCTGGAGTGTAGGGACAGGGGCTACTGAAGCTTTCTTT.

This sequence joins TRBV30 and TRBJ2-2; D gene ambiguous. Trimming shortened V by 0 bases and J by 7 bases, and 12 bases separated the two germline ends. Germline CDR1 reads GTSNPN; CDR2 reads SVGIG (reference sequence). The CDR3 loop spans 14 amino acids. CDR3 bases: TGTGCCTGGAGTGTATGGAGCTCCGGCGGGGAGCTGTTTTTT. This codes for CAWSVWSSGGELFF.

The CDR3 loop is CASSQGRRNRNYGYTF. CDR3 nucleotide sequence: TGCGCCAGCAGCCAAGGTCGGAGGAACAGAAACTATGGCTACACCTTC. The chain links TRBV4-3 to TRBJ1-2; D call uncertain. From germline, CDR1 is LGHNA and CDR2 YSLEER. V was clipped by 1 base and J by 2 bases, with 14 bases between them. The CDR3 is 16 amino acids.

This clone was counted a single time. The rearrangement links TRBV29-1 to TRBJ2-7; TRBD2 agrees at 11 bases. The CDR3 length is 14 residues. Looked up from germline, CDR1 is SQVTM and CDR2 is ANQGSEA. Trimming at V came to 6 bases and at J to 2 bases, leaving 6 bases not matched to a gene. As DNA, the CDR3 is TGCAGCGTGGCCTTAGCGGGAGGGCCCTACGAGCAGTACTTC. Translation gives CSVALAGGPYEQYF.

The V call is TRBV6-5, the J call TRBJ2-7; D is perhaps TRBD1 (6 bases). V was shortened by 4 bases and J by 4 bases, with 14 bases between the two germline ends. In germline, CDR1 is MNHEY, CDR2 SVGAGI. The CDR3 contains 14 residues. CDR3 region: CASSSGTRGYEQYF. The CDR3 bases are TGTGCCAGCAGTTCCGGGACGAGGGGGTACGAGCAGTACTTC.

The chain carries TRBV6-2 or TRBV6-3 and TRBJ2-7; TRBD2 aligns across 16 bases. Germline V gene sequence: CDR1 MNHEY, CDR2 SVGEGT. The CDR3 totals 20 residues. The ends lost 4 bases at V and 7 bases at J; junction bases unmatched: 19. In DNA form, the CDR3 reads TGTGCCAGCAGTTTCCCCGGGACTAGCGGGAGGGCCCCCGCCCGGGCGGAGCAGTACTTC. This encodes CASSFPGTSGRAPARAEQYF.

The gene calls are TRBV11-1 and TRBJ2-7, with D perhaps TRBD2 (5 bases). The V and J ends lost 2 bases and 4 bases respectively, with 9 bases between them. The V gene's germline CDR1 is SGHAT and CDR2 FQDESV (reference sequence). The CDR3 is 13 amino acids. The CDR3 sequence: CASSLYSGYEQYF. The CDR3, as DNA: TGTGCCAGCAGCTTATATTCGGGGTACGAGCAGTACTTC.

The J gene is TRBJ1-4, the V gene TRBV7-2, with D maybe TRBD1 (5 bases). Germline V lookup: CDR1 SGHTA, CDR2 FQGNSA. V gave up 3 bases and J gave up 5 bases, with 10 bases separating them. This CDR3 is built from 14 residues. The CDR3 region is CASSFGGSNEKLFF. The CDR3 region has the DNA TGTGCCAGCAGCTTCGGGGGGTCCAATGAAAAACTGTTTTTT.

The chain carries TRBV5-1 and TRBJ2-2; weak D call: TRBD1 (6 bases). The germline V and J ends were trimmed by 2 bases and 7 bases, with 12 bases remaining between them. The germline V gene encodes CDR1 SGHRS and CDR2 YFSETQ. The CDR3 length is 14 residues. Here the CDR3 DNA reads TGCGCCAGCAGCTTCCGCCCAGGGGTCGGGGAGCTGTTTTTT. It is translated as CASSFRPGVGELFF.